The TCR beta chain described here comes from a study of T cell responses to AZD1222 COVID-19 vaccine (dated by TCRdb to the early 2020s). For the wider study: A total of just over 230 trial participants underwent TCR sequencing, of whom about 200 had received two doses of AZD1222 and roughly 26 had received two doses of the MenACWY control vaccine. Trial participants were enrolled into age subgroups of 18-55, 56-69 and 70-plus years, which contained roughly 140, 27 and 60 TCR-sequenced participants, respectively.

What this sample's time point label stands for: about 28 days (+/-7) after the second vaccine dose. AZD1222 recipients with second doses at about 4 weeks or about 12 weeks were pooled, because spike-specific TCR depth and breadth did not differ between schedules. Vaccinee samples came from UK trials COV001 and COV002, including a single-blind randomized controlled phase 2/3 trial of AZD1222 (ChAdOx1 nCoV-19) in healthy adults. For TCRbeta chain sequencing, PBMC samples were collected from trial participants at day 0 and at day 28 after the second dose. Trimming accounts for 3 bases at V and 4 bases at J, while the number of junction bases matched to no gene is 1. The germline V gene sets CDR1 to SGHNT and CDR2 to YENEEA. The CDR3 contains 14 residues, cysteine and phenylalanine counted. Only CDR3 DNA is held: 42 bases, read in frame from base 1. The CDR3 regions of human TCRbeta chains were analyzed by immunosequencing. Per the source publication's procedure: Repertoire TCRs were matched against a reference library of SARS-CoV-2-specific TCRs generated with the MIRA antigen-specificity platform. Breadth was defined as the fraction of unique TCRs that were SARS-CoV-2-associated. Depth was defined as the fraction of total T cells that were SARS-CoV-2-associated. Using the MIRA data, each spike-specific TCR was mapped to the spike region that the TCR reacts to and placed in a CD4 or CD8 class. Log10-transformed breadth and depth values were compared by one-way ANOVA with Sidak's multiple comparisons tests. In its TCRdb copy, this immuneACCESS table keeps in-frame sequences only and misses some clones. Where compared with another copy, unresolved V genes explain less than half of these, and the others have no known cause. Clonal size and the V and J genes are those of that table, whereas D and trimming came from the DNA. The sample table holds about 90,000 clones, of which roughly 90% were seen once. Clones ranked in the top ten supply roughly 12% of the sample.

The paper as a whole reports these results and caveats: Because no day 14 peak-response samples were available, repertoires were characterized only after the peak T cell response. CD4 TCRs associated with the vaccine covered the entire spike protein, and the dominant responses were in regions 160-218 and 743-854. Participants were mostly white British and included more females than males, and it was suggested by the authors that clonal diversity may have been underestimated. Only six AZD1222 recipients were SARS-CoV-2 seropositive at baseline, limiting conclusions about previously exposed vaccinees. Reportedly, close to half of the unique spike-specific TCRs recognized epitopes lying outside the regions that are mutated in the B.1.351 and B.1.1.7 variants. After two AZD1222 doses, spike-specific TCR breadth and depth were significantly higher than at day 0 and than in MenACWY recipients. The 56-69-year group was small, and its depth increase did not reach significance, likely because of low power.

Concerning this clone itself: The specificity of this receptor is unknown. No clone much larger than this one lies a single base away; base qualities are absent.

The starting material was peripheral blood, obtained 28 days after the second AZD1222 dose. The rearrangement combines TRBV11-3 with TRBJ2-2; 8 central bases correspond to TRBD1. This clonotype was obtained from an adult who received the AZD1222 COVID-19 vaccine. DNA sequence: TGTGCCAGCAGCTTTGGACAGGGCACCGGGGAGCTGTTTTTT. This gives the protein CASSFGQGTGELFF. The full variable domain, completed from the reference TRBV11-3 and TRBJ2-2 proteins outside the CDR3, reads EAGVVQSPRYKIIEKKQPVAFWCNPISGHNTLYWYLQNLGQGPELLIRYENEEAVDDSQLPKDRFSAERLKGVDSTLKIQPAELGDSAVYLCASSFGQGTGELFFGEGSRLTVL.